These 6 T cell receptor beta chains were sequenced from one sample in a study of blood T cell repertoires in COVID-19. Only in-frame clones appear in the TCRdb table, and some are missing; sequencing was by immunoSEQ multiplex PCR. The profile shows around 88,000 clones, about 85% of them singletons. The sequencing input was peripheral blood. These receptors were collected from a man aged 55 to 70 with acute or convalescent COVID-19.

The rearrangement joins TRBV5-6 to TRBJ2-1; D is perhaps TRBD2 (5 bases). V gave up 4 bases and J gave up 9 bases, with 11 bases separating them. This CDR3 contains 12 residues. Germline assignment: CDR1 SGHDT and CDR2 YYEEEE. CDR3 DNA sequence: TGTGCCAGCAGCCGGGATTGGAGTGAGCAGTTCTTC. It yields the protein CASSRDWSEQFF.

The chain links TRBV4-3 to TRBJ2-1; 7 bases fit TRBD1. V was clipped by 4 bases and J by 2 bases; unmatched bases: 5. Looked up from germline, CDR1 is LGHNA and CDR2 is YSLEER. This CDR3 region has 15 residues. The DNA of the CDR3 is TGCGCCAGCAGCCCAACGACAGGGACCTACAATGAGCAGTTCTTC. This gives the protein CASSPTTGTYNEQFF.

This CDR3 is CASSPQAYNSPLHF. In nucleotides, the CDR3 is TGTGCCAGCAGTCCCCAGGCATATAATTCACCCCTCCACTTT. V gene TRBV6-5 combines with J gene TRBJ1-6; D uncertain. The CDR3 contains 14 residues. V lost 5 bases and J 4 bases, leaving 9 bases between the germline ends. Germline CDR1 is MNHEY and CDR2 is SVGAGI.

The rearrangement links TRBV6-5 to TRBJ2-7; 7 bases match TRBD2. The J segment lost 2 bases and the V segment lost 0 bases, leaving 7 bases of the junction unmatched. The CDR3 is 16 residues long. From germline, CDR1 is MNHEY and CDR2 SVGAGI. The CDR3 sequence: CASSYSGASGTYEQYF. CDR3 DNA: TGTGCCAGCAGTTACTCCGGGGCTAGCGGAACCTACGAGCAGTACTTC.

The rearrangement uses TRBV5-4 and TRBJ1-1; D gene uncertain. The V gene's germline CDR1 is SGHNT and CDR2 YYREEE (reference sequence). There are 16 residues in the CDR3. V lost 2 bases, J lost 0 bases, and 14 bases lay in between. Here the CDR3 DNA reads TGTGCCAGCAGCTTTGGGCGTTCCAGCATGAACACTGAAGCTTTCTTT. Encoded protein: CASSFGRSSMNTEAFF. Supplemented by reference TRBV5-4 and TRBJ1-1, the full variable domain reads ETGVTQSPTHLIKTRGQQVTLRCSSQSGHNTVSWYQQALGQGPQFIFQYYREEENGRGNFPPRFSGLQFPNYSSELNVNALELDDSALYLCASSFGRSSMNTEAFFGQGTRLTVV.

The chain joins TRBV28 to TRBJ1-4, with TRBD1 matching 8 bases. Unmatched junction bases numbered 3, after V lost 3 bases and J lost 6 bases. Germline CDR1 and CDR2: MDHEN and SYDVKM. The CDR3 is 14 amino acids. CDR3 DNA sequence: TGTGCCAGCAGTTTGGACAGGGACGATGAAAAACTGTTTTTT. Its translation is CASSLDRDDEKLFF.